Listed below are T cell receptor beta chains from one sample, sequenced in a study of blood T cells in healthy people across ages. MiXCR, run by TCRdb on the 5' RACE reads, gives a single entry per CDR3 protein. The sample comprises about 730,000 distinct CDR3 sequences, approximately 43% of which are singletons, and roughly 20% rests with the top ten. The sample consisted of blood. All receptors derive from a woman aged 60-75 years in good health. Each CDR3 is given with its conserved first and last residue. D genes are given only for firm matches. Clone size appears in some rows only: once, few, many, or a class for an expanded clone.

v_gene	d_gene	j_gene	abundance	CDR3nt	CDR3aa
TRBV5-1	TRBD1	TRBJ2-7	-	TGCGCCAGCAGCCCGCTGTGGGACAGGGTCGAGCAGTACTTC	CASSPLWDRVEQYF
TRBV6-1	-	TRBJ1-1	once	TGTGCCAGCACCTATCTATATGAAGCTTTCTTT	CASTYLYEAFF
TRBV7-2	TRBD2	TRBJ2-7	-	TGTGCCAGCACCTTTATAGCGGGCTCCTACGTGCAGTACTTC	CASTFIAGSYVQYF
TRBV12-3/TRBV12-4	-	TRBJ1-3	-	TGTGCCAGCAGTTTATTGCCTAACACCATATATTTT	CASSLLPNTIYF
TRBV9	TRBD1	TRBJ1-4	-	TGTGCCAGCAGCGACCATAAACCGGGACAGGGGAGGGAAAAACTGTTTTTT	CASSDHKPGQGREKLFF
TRBV28	TRBD2	TRBJ2-7	many	TGTGCCAGCAGTTTTGTTGCGGGAGTAAGCGAGCAGTACTTC	CASSFVAGVSEQYF
TRBV28	TRBD2	TRBJ2-7	few	TGTGCCAGCAGTTTAGTGGGAGGGCAGTACGAGCAGTACTTC	CASSLVGGQYEQYF
TRBV24-1	TRBD2	TRBJ2-1	many	TGTGCCACCAGTGGGAGTAGCGGGAGTAAGGGCTGGTACAATGAGCAGTTCTTC	CATSGSSGSKGWYNEQFF
TRBV20-1	-	TRBJ2-1	-	TGCAGTGTCCTCTATAGCGGCAGCTCCTACCATGAGCAGTTCTTC	CSVLYSGSSYHEQFF
TRBV29-1	TRBD2	TRBJ2-1	-	TGCAGCGTTGCCCCGGGGCAGAGCGGGAGATATGAGCAGTTCTTC	CSVAPGQSGRYEQFF
TRBV24-1	-	TRBJ2-1	few	TGTGCCACCAGTGATCCCGAGACAGGTAGCTCCTACAATGAGCAGTTCTTC	CATSDPETGSSYNEQFF
TRBV15	-	TRBJ1-5	-	TGTGCCACCAGCAGAGATGGAGTTCAGCCCCAGCATTTT	CATSRDGVQPQHF
TRBV12-3/TRBV12-4	-	TRBJ2-1	-	TGTGCCAGCAGTGTAATGAGCTCCTACAATGAGCAGTTCTTC	CASSVMSSYNEQFF
TRBV7-2	-	TRBJ2-1	few	TGTGCCAGCAGCCGTTCAAGCAATGAGCAGTTCTTC	CASSRSSNEQFF
TRBV11-1	TRBD1	TRBJ1-1	-	TGTGCCAGCAGCTCGGTCCCCGCCCAGGGGGCAAGCACTGAAGCTTTCTTT	CASSSVPAQGASTEAFF
TRBV20-1	-	TRBJ1-5	-	TGCAGTGTCAGTCGCGCGGGGGGATGGAGCAATCAGCCCCAGCATTTT	CSVSRAGGWSNQPQHF
TRBV12-3/TRBV12-4	-	TRBJ1-4	few	TGTGCCAGCCGGGAACCCTTAACTAATGAAAAACTGTTTTTT	CASREPLTNEKLFF
TRBV10-3	-	TRBJ1-5	-	TGTGCCGTGCGTGGGGACAATCAGCCCCAGCATTTT	CAVRGDNQPQHF
TRBV6-5	-	TRBJ1-2	-	TGTGCCAGCAGACGGACAGTAATCTATGGCTACACCTTC	CASRRTVIYGYTF
TRBV25-1	-	TRBJ1-1	-	TGTGCCAGCAGCTCCCCCGACACTGAAGCTTTCTTT	CASSSPDTEAFF
TRBV6-1	-	TRBJ1-3	-	TGTGCCAGCGTCCCCATCCAGGGGCCCTTAGGTGGAAACACCATATATTTT	CASVPIQGPLGGNTIYF
TRBV20-1	TRBD2	TRBJ2-7	-	TGCAGTGTAAGCGGGGGGTCCCAGTTGGACGAGCAGTACTTC	CSVSGGSQLDEQYF
TRBV25-1	-	TRBJ1-2	-	TGTGCCAGCAGTACCTACAAGCCTACTAACTATGGCTACACCTTC	CASSTYKPTNYGYTF
TRBV25-1	TRBD2	TRBJ2-1	-	TGTGTCAGCAGTAACCTTGGTCTAGCGGGGGTGGATGAGCAGTTCTTC	CVSSNLGLAGVDEQFF
TRBV19	TRBD2	TRBJ2-1	-	TGTGCCAGTAGCGGACTAGCAGCTGATAAATACAATGAGCAGTTCTTC	CASSGLAADKYNEQFF
TRBV4-1	TRBD2	TRBJ2-7	once	TGCGCCAGCAGCCAAGATCAGGGGCTAGCGGGAGGAGGCGAGCAGTACTTC	CASSQDQGLAGGGEQYF
TRBV7-9	-	TRBJ1-2	-	TGTGCCAGCGGGAAGGGTTACTATGGCTACACCTTC	CASGKGYYGYTF
TRBV6-2/TRBV6-3	TRBD1	TRBJ2-6	-	TGTACCAGCAGCCAACAGGGGGTGACCTCTGGGGCCAACGTCCTGACTTTC	CTSSQQGVTSGANVLTF
TRBV9	-	TRBJ1-5	few	TGTGCCAGCAGCGTAGGTGTTGACTTGGGACAGCCCCAGCATTTT	CASSVGVDLGQPQHF
TRBV6-6	TRBD1	TRBJ1-5	-	TGTGCCAGCGGAGGGGGCACCAATCAGCCCCAGCATTTT	CASGGGTNQPQHF
TRBV2	TRBD2	TRBJ2-7	-	TGTGCCAGCAGTTCCCGACCGACTAGCGCGAGGTACGAGCAGTACTTC	CASSSRPTSARYEQYF